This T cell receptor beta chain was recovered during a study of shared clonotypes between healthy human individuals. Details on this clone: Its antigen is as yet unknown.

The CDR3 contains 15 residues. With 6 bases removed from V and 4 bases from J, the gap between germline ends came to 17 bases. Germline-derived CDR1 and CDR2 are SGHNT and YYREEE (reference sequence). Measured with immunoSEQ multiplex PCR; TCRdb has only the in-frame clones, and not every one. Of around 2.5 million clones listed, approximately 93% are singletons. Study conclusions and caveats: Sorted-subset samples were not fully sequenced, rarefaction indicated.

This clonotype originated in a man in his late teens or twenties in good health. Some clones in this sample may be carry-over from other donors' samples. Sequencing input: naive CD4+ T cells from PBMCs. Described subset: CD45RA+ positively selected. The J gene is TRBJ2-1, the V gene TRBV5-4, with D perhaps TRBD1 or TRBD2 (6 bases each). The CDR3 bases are TGTGCCAGCAACGGGGGCGGGCTTATTTACAATGAGCAGTTCTTC. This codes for CASNGGGLIYNEQFF.